Each of the 23 T cell receptor beta chains below was sequenced from the same sample in a study of type 1 and type 2 diabetes patients. Amplification started from genomic DNA. Amplification of the beta chain CDR3 used 30 forward and 13 reverse multiplex primers. Via MiXCR, TCRdb re-called the multiplex PCR reads, giving one row per CDR3 protein. The sample lists fewer than 350,000 distinct CDR3 sequences, roughly 44% occurring once. Sequencing was done on a sample of peripheral blood mononuclear cells (PBMCs). The receptor source for this set is a man aged 18 to 30 with type 2 diabetes.

The gene calls are TRBV5-4 and TRBJ2-1; TRBD2 matches at 11 bases. CDR3 length: 15 residues. Germline assignment: CDR1 SGHNT and CDR2 YYREEE (reference sequence). V shed 2 bases, J shed 6 bases, and the junction held 4 bases outside the gene matches. In nucleotides, the CDR3 is TGTGCCAGCAGCTTTAGCGGGAGGGCTTCCAATGAGCAGTTCTTC. It encodes CASSFSGRASNEQFF.

The V call is TRBV19, the J call TRBJ2-1; 7 positions match TRBD2. In germline, CDR1 is LNHDA, CDR2 SQIVND (reference sequence). The CDR3 is 15 residues long. The J segment lost 8 bases and the V segment lost 8 bases, leaving 15 bases of the junction unmatched. Here the CDR3 reads CASGEGWREIDEQFF. Here the CDR3 DNA reads TGTGCCAGTGGAGAAGGTTGGCGGGAGATCGATGAGCAGTTCTTC.

The CDR3 DNA sequence: TGTGCCAGCAGTGACAGCAGGGTTTATAGCTACACCTTC. It specifies CASSDSRVYSYTF. The V call is TRBV2, the J call TRBJ1-2; a weak D match, TRBD1 (5 bases). The CDR3 is made up of 13 amino acids. Germline CDR1 is SNHLY and CDR2 is FYNNEI. V was cut by 3 bases and J by 9 bases, with 14 bases left in between.

The rearrangement joins TRBV14 to TRBJ2-5, with D maybe TRBD2 (5 bases). The CDR3 covers 14 residues. V was shortened by 1 base and J by 7 bases, with 13 bases between the two germline ends. Germline V lookup: CDR1 SGHDN, CDR2 FVKESK. CDR3 loop: CASSQVRTYATQYF. CDR3 sequence (DNA): TGTGCCAGCAGCCAAGTCAGGACTTATGCGACCCAGTACTTC. The whole variable domain, filled in from reference TRBV14 and TRBJ2-5, reads EAGVTQFPSHSVIEKGQTVTLRCDPISGHDNLYWYRRVMGKEIKFLLHFVKESKQDESGMPNNRFLAERTGGTYSTLKVQPAELEDSGVYFCASSQVRTYATQYFGPGTRLLVL.

V gene TRBV20-1 combines with J gene TRBJ2-3, with D hard to call. The germline CDR1 and CDR2 sequences are DFQATT and SNEGSKA (reference sequence). Trimming took 1 base from V and 2 from J, leaving 7 bases between them. The CDR3 covers 13 residues. CDR3 in amino acids: CSARGPNTDTQYF. CDR3 nucleotide sequence: TGCAGTGCTAGAGGACCGAACACAGATACGCAGTATTTT.

This clonotype appeared a few times. The J gene is TRBJ2-5, the V gene TRBV7-6, with D uncertain. The germline V gene has CDR1 SGHVS and CDR2 FNYEAQ. This CDR3 is built from 14 residues. The V and J ends lost 2 bases and 2 bases respectively, with 9 bases between them. The CDR3 nucleotides are TGTGCCAGCAGCTTATTGGTTCCACAAGAGACCCAGTACTTC. This gives the protein CASSLLVPQETQYF.

Comments on this clonotype: An end of the junction does not agree with germline; a read error may underlie this. The chain recombines TRBV7-9 with TRBJ2-5; 15 positions match TRBD2. There are 16 residues in the CDR3. Per the germline V gene, CDR1 is SEHNR and CDR2 is FQNEAQ (reference sequence). The CDR3 region is CASSPGGLAGGETQYF. The CDR3 DNA is TGTGCTAGCAGCCCAGGGGGACTAGCGGGGGGAGAGACCCAGTACTTC. Complete variable domain (other parts from reference TRBV7-9 and TRBJ2-5): DTGVSQNPRHKITKRGQNVTFRCDPISEHNRLYWYRQTLGQGPEFLTYFQNEAQLEKSRLLSDRFSAERPKGSFSTLEIQRTEQGDSAMYLCASSPGGLAGGETQYFGPGTRLLVL.

This clonotype was counted only a few times. The chain carries TRBV7-8 and TRBJ1-1; D not resolved. Germline CDR1 and CDR2: SGHVS and FQNEAQ. Trimming shortened V by 5 bases and J by 0 bases, and 16 bases separated the two germline ends. CDR3 length equals 16 residues. CDR3: CASSVNAPQLNTEAFF. Here the CDR3 DNA reads TGTGCCAGCAGCGTGAATGCCCCACAGTTGAACACTGAAGCTTTCTTT.

This chain connects TRBV7-3 to TRBJ2-7; TRBD2 agrees at 10 bases. Per germline, CDR1 SGHTA and CDR2 FQGTGA. The CDR3 covers 15 residues. V lost 5 bases and J lost 0; bases outside the gene matches: 4. The CDR3 region has the DNA TGTGCCAGCAGCCAGGGGACTAGCGCCTCCTACGAGCAGTACTTC. Translating gives CASSQGTSASYEQYF.

V and J are TRBV19 and TRBJ2-7; D is possibly TRBD2 (5 bases). This CDR3 is built from 15 residues. Germline lookup yields CDR1 LNHDA and CDR2 SQIVND (reference sequence). With 1 base removed from V and 2 bases from J, the gap between germline ends came to 12 bases. The CDR3 region is CASSIVAGLTYEQYF. The CDR3 DNA follows: TGTGCCAGTAGTATAGTTGCGGGTTTGACCTACGAGCAGTACTTC.

V is TRBV19 and J is TRBJ2-7, with TRBD2 matching 8 bases. V gave up 5 bases and J gave up 0 bases; unmatched junction bases: 9. The germline gives CDR1 LNHDA, CDR2 SQIVND (reference sequence). The CDR3 extends over 16 amino acids. This CDR3 is CASSPSGTRGSYEQYF. Written as DNA, the CDR3 is TGTGCCAGTAGTCCCTCGGGGACTAGGGGCTCCTACGAGCAGTACTTC.

This clonotype has more than one count but fewer than ten. The chain couples TRBV5-1 to TRBJ2-7; D is perhaps TRBD2 (6 bases). The CDR3 spans 14 residues. Per the germline V gene, CDR1 is SGHRS and CDR2 is YFSETQ. V was trimmed by 1 base and J by 2 bases, leaving 10 bases between them. CDR3 nucleotides: TGCGCCAGCAGCTTGCGGGGGAGCCCCTACGAGCAGTACTTC. Amino acid sequence: CASSLRGSPYEQYF. The full variable domain, in which reference TRBV5-1 and TRBJ2-7 provide the parts outside the CDR3, is KAGVTQTPRYLIKTRGQQVTLSCSPISGHRSVSWYQQTPGQGLQFLFEYFSETQRNKGNFPGRFSGRQFSNSRSEMNVSTLELGDSALYLCASSLRGSPYEQYFGPGTRLTVT.

This clonotype appeared once. CDR3 nucleotide sequence: TGCGCCAGCAGCCCCTTCCCGGGGCGGGAGTGGGCCACCGGGGAGCTGTTTTTT. The encoded protein is CASSPFPGREWATGELFF. The chain joins TRBV5-1 to TRBJ2-2; TRBD2 agrees at 7 bases. Germline-derived CDR1 and CDR2 are SGHRS and YFSETQ. J was trimmed by 4 bases and V by 4 bases; bases with no gene match: 16. This CDR3 is built from 18 residues.

This clonotype was observed a few times. The genes are TRBV15 and TRBJ1-4; weak D call: TRBD1 (5 bases). This CDR3 contains 17 residues. Germline V gives CDR1 LNHNV, CDR2 YYDKDF (reference sequence). Deletions cut 0 bases from V and 4 bases from J, with 15 bases between. The CDR3 DNA is TGTGCCACCAGCAGAGACGGCAGGGTTTGGAATAATGAAAAACTGTTTTTT. Protein sequence: CATSRDGRVWNNEKLFF.

J is TRBJ2-7 and V is TRBV30; 12 bases match TRBD2. Germline trimming cut 2 bases from V and 4 bases from J; bases unmatched to any gene: 9. CDR1 is GTSNPN, CDR2 SVGIG, per germline (reference sequence). CDR3 length equals 16 residues. Here the CDR3 DNA reads TGTGCCTGGAGTCGAATGACTAGCGGGAGTTGGTACGAGCAGTACTTC. Its translation is CAWSRMTSGSWYEQYF. Filled out from reference TRBV30 and TRBJ2-7, the complete variable domain reads SQTIHQWPATLVQPVGSPLSLECTVEGTSNPNLYWYRQAAGRGLQLLFYSVGIGQISSEVPQNLSASRPQDRQFILSSKKLLLSDSGFYLCAWSRMTSGSWYEQYFGPGTRLTVT.

This clonotype occurred a few times. CDR3 sequence: CASSMGQARNSPLHF. The CDR3 DNA follows: TGTGCCAGTAGTATGGGACAGGCCCGTAATTCACCCCTCCACTTT. The chain carries TRBV19 and TRBJ1-6, with 8 bases identical to TRBD1. Per germline, CDR1 LNHDA and CDR2 SQIVND (reference sequence). Unmatched junction bases numbered 4, after V lost 3 bases and J lost 6 bases. The CDR3 totals 15 residues.

The genes are TRBV6-1 and TRBJ2-2, with D perhaps matching TRBD1 (6 bases). V gave up 7 bases and J gave up 6 bases, with 15 bases separating them. Germline CDR1 reads MNHNS; CDR2 reads SASEGT. CDR3 size: 14 residues. The DNA for the CDR3 is TGTGCCAGCATCCTGGGGGCAGGCCCCGGGGAGCTGTTTTTT. Its protein product is CASILGAGPGELFF.

This chain connects TRBV13 to TRBJ1-5; D remains ambiguous. Trimming took 0 bases from V and 9 from J, leaving 12 bases between them. The V gene's germline CDR1 is PRHDT and CDR2 FYEKMQ (reference sequence). This CDR3 spans 14 amino acids. The CDR3: CASSLGIEPSPQHF. The CDR3 nucleotides are TGTGCCAGCAGCTTAGGAATTGAGCCTTCGCCCCAGCATTTT.

V usage is TRBV9 and J usage is TRBJ1-1; 10 bases map to TRBD1. Germline trimming cut 2 bases from V and 4 bases from J; bases unmatched to any gene: 8. Germline V gene data show CDR1 as SGDLS and CDR2 as YYNGEE. The length of the CDR3 is 16 residues. The CDR3 nucleotides read TGTGCCAGCAGCGTCACGGGACAGGGGTCCGGCACTGAAGCTTTCTTT. Protein: CASSVTGQGSGTEAFF. The entire variable domain, with the rest obtained from reference TRBV9 and TRBJ1-1, is as follows: DSGVTQTPKHLITATGQRVTLRCSPRSGDLSVYWYQQSLDQGLQFLIQYYNGEERAKGNILERFSAQQFPDLHSELNLSSLELGDSALYFCASSVTGQGSGTEAFFGQGTRLTVV.

This clonotype was seen a single time. CDR3 sequence: CASSEEGFNSPLHF. The CDR3 coding sequence is TGTGCCAGCAGTGAAGAGGGTTTTAATTCACCCCTCCACTTT. The V gene is TRBV2, the J gene TRBJ1-6, with unresolved D. Germline V gene sequence: CDR1 SNHLY, CDR2 FYNNEI. V shed 1 base and J shed 6 bases, with 7 bases lying between them. The CDR3 totals 14 residues.

The chain has TRBV12-3 or TRBV12-4 and TRBJ2-2, with a tentative D call TRBD2 (5 bases). This CDR3 spans 14 amino acids. The V end lost 8 bases, the J end lost 2 bases, and 12 bases lay between the germline ends. The CDR3 is CASYSRANTGELFF. The CDR3 region has the DNA TGTGCCAGCTACTCGCGGGCCAACACCGGGGAGCTGTTTTTT.

The rearrangement joins TRBV5-1 to TRBJ2-7; D not certain. Per germline, CDR1 SGHRS and CDR2 YFSETQ. The ends were cut back, 0 bases at V and 4 bases at J, with 11 bases in the middle. The CDR3 runs to 14 residues. The CDR3 DNA follows: TGCGCCAGCAGCTTGGCCGCAGGTGCGTACGAGCAGTACTTC. Protein: CASSLAAGAYEQYF.

This chain connects TRBV20-1 to TRBJ2-7; D is ambiguous. Germline CDR1 is DFQATT and CDR2 is SNEGSKA (reference sequence). The ends were cut back, 3 bases at V and 6 bases at J, with 9 bases in the middle. This CDR3 spans 11 amino acids. The CDR3 DNA is TGCAGTGCTAGTCTCTTTGGCGAGCAGTACTTC. As protein: CSASLFGEQYF.